This TCR beta chain was recovered during a study of T-cell memory formation after mild COVID-19. Study results and limitations: Clones shrinking between day 15 and 85 showed a balanced CD4/CD8 split, and those that grew later tilted toward CD4+.

V dropped 6 bases and J dropped 5 bases, with 17 bases sitting between them. This CDR3 contains 14 residues. Germline-derived CDR1 and CDR2 are SGHKS and YYEKEE (reference sequence). Using constant-segment primers, 5'RACE produced TCR alpha and TCR beta cDNA libraries carrying sample barcodes and UMIs. TCRdb reanalysed the 5' RACE reads using MiXCR and keeps one entry per CDR3 protein. Of under 450,000 distinct CDR3 sequences in the sample, around an eighth were seen once. This clonotype occurred many times. What it binds is unknown. Sequencing used PBMCs or a T cell subset sorted from them (not recorded which). The chain links TRBV5-5 to TRBJ2-5; perhaps TRBD1 as D (6 bases). The sequence came from a man between 18 and 29 years old who had mild COVID-19 (a few samples of this study predate the infection). Cell type and time point are not known. Here the CDR3 DNA reads TGTGCCAGCACCACGCCGAGGGGGATTGAGACCCAGTACTTC. It codes for CASTTPRGIETQYF.